This TCR beta chain stems from a study of human versus mouse CDR3 diversity and MHC coevolution. This clone was seen more than once but under ten times. Sequenced by immunoSEQ multiplex PCR; TCRdb stores in-frame clones only, minus some. The sample carries about 83,000 clones, under 95% recorded once. V was pared by 0 bases and J by 4 bases, with 12 bases of the junction left unmatched. This CDR3 has 18 amino acids. Germline lookup yields CDR1 ENHRY and CDR2 SYGVKD. Sequenced material: naive CD4+ T cells from blood. The subset is: CD45RO-negative CD62L-positive naive CD4 T cells. The sequence was collected from a person aged 25 to 75 in good health. The chain employs TRBV10-3 and TRBJ1-3, with TRBD1 matching over 7 bases. CDR3 sequence reads: CAISESGRGLLQGNTIYF. As DNA, the CDR3 is TGTGCCATCAGTGAGTCCGGGAGGGGGCTGCTCCAGGGAAACACCATATATTTT.